This TCR beta chain was sequenced in a study of Tregs in tolerant kidney transplant recipients. Sequencing used immunoSEQ multiplex PCR; TCRdb keeps in-frame clones, though not all of them. The profile shows about 83,000 clones, 95% to 98% of them singletons. CDR1 and CDR2 (germline): LGHNA, YSLEER. The CDR3 has 14 residues. V was trimmed by 2 bases and J by 1 base, leaving 8 bases between them. The starting material was CD4+ T cells from blood, obtained before the transplant. This clonotype was obtained from a human donor who received a combined kidney and bone marrow transplant. The chain has TRBV4-3 and TRBJ2-5; D remains unclear. The CDR3 is CASSQMYSQETQYF. The CDR3 DNA is TGCGCCAGCAGCCAAATGTACAGCCAAGAGACCCAGTACTTC.